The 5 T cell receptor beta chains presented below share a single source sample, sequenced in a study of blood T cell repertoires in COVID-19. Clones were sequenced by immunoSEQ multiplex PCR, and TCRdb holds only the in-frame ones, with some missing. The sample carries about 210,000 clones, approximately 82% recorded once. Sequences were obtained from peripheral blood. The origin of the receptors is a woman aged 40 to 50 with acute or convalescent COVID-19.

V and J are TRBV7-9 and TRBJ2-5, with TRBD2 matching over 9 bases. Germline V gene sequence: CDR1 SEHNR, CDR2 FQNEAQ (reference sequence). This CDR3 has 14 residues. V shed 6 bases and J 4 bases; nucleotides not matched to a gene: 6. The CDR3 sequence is CASSLILAGETQYF. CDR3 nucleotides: TGTGCCAGCAGTTTGATACTAGCGGGAGAGACCCAGTACTTC.

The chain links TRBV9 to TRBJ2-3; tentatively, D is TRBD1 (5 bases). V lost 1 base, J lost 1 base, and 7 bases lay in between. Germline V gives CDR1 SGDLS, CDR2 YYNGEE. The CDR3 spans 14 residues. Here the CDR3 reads CASSVQGRTDTQYF. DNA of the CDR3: TGTGCCAGCAGCGTACAGGGCCGCACAGATACGCAGTATTTT.

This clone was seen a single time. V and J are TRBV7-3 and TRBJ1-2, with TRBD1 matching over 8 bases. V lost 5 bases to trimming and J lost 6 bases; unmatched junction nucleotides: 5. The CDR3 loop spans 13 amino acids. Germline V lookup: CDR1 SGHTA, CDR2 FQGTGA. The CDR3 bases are TGTGCCAGCAGCCCGCAGGGGGCAGATGGCTACACCTTC. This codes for CASSPQGADGYTF.

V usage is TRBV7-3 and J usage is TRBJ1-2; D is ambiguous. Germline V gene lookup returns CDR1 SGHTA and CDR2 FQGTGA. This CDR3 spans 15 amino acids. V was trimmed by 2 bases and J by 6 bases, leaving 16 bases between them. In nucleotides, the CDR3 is TGTGCCAGCAGCTTAGGAACGGCAGGCCAGGATGGCTACACCTTC. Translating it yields CASSLGTAGQDGYTF.

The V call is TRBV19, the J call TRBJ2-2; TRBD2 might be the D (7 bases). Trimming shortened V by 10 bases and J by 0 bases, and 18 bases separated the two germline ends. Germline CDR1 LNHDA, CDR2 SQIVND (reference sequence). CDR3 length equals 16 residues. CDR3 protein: CATGEGGFANTGELFF. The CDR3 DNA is TGTGCCACAGGGGAGGGGGGTTTCGCGAACACCGGGGAGCTGTTTTTT. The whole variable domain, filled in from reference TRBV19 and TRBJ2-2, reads DGGITQSPKYLFRKEGQNVTLSCEQNLNHDAMYWYRQDPGQGLRLIYYSQIVNDFQKGDIAEGYSVSREKKESFPLTVTSAQKNPTAFYLCATGEGGFANTGELFFGEGSRLTVL.